These T cell receptor beta chains were read from a single sample in a study of T cell repertoires in cytomegalovirus infection. TCRdb recomputed calls from the reads with MiXCR, one row per CDR3 protein. The sample carries roughly 500,000 distinct CDR3 sequences, about 11% recorded once. Sequencing used PBMCs. These receptors were taken from a human donor in good health (CMV status not recorded). Some clones in this sample may be carry-over from other donors' samples. CDR3s leave out the opening cysteine and the closing phenylalanine or tryptophan. The order of the fields is J gene, V gene, CDR3 protein.

TRBJ2-7	TRBV20-1	SAVGGWRVQY
TRBJ2-7	TRBV14	ASSREVGLAFYEQY
TRBJ1-5	TRBV6-5	ASRRLDRDSNQPQH
TRBJ1-1	TRBV7-9	ASSLGQVGEAF
TRBJ2-2	TRBV7-6	ASSFFWTGNTGELF
TRBJ2-5	TRBV7-9	ASSFLGGSGRMETQY
TRBJ2-7	TRBV28	ASTRGGAREQY
TRBJ1-1	TRBV7-3	ASSPVSRTEAF
TRBJ2-7	TRBV27	ASSPRADTYEQY
TRBJ1-2	TRBV11-2	ASSEDEDYGYT
TRBJ1-6	TRBV7-3	ASSSQGARNSPLH
TRBJ2-3	TRBV12-3/TRBV12-4	ASSIGVDTQY
TRBJ1-4	TRBV9	ASSAQSGTVVEKLF
TRBJ1-1	TRBV6-1	ASERTGTEAF